A single sample is the source of the 15 T cell receptor beta chains below, sequenced in a study of Graves' ophthalmopathy and Graves' hyperthyroidism. Amplification of TCR beta CDR3 regions used RNA transcripts. An opening RT-PCR round employed HTBI primers and preceded a second-round multiplex PCR. TCRdb processed the multiplex PCR reads anew with MiXCR; each CDR3 protein has one entry. This table has roughly 400,000 distinct CDR3 sequences, 15% to 20% appearing once. Sequencing was performed on peripheral blood. Receptors were obtained from a woman under 30 with Graves' ophthalmopathy.

Ten or more counts support this clonotype. This chain joins TRBV19 and TRBJ1-1; D unclear. This CDR3 comprises 15 residues. In germline, CDR1 is LNHDA, CDR2 SQIVND (reference sequence). V lost 4 bases and J lost 0, with 12 bases in between. The CDR3 DNA follows: TGTGCCAGTAGTAAATTTAAGAATATGAACACTGAAGCTTTCTTT. Encoded protein: CASSKFKNMNTEAFF.

The chain carries TRBV20-1 and TRBJ1-1; D remains ambiguous. This CDR3 region has 13 residues. CDR1 and CDR2 (germline): DFQATT, SNEGSKA (reference sequence). V gave up 0 bases and J gave up 6 bases, with 11 bases separating them. The CDR3 coding sequence is TGCAGTGCTAGAGAGGAAAAGGGATCTGAAGCTTTCTTT. Its translation: CSAREEKGSEAFF.

This clonotype has at least ten counts. The chain couples TRBV14 to TRBJ2-2; D perhaps matches TRBD2 (6 bases). Between the trimmed V and J ends, which lost 0 bases and 6 bases, there was a span of 8 bases. In germline, CDR1 is SGHDN, CDR2 FVKESK. This CDR3 has 14 amino acids. CDR3 sequence (DNA): TGTGCCAGCAGCCAAGAAAGGAGGGCCGGGGAGCTGTTTTTT. Protein product: CASSQERRAGELFF.

In this sample, this clonotype turned up many times. J is TRBJ1-1 and V is TRBV28; D might be TRBD1 (5 bases). CDR3 size: 16 residues. Trimming took off 4 bases at V and 1 base at J, with 16 bases between the two ends. In germline, CDR1 is MDHEN, CDR2 SYDVKM. The DNA of the CDR3 is TGTGCCAGCAGTTATGCTCAGGGTTTAGGGAACACTGAAGCTTTCTTT. It specifies CASSYAQGLGNTEAFF.

This clonotype was counted ten times or more. This may stem from a read error, because a much larger clone lies one nucleotide away. V usage is TRBV6-2 or TRBV6-3 and J usage is TRBJ2-7, with D maybe TRBD2 (6 bases). V dropped 4 bases and J dropped 2 bases, with 12 bases sitting between them. Germline V gene lookup returns CDR1 MNHEY and CDR2 SVGEGT. This CDR3 contains 14 residues. CDR3 sequence reads: CASSSLRLAYEQYF. CDR3 DNA: TGTGCCAGCAGTTCCCTTCGACTAGCCTACGAGCAGTACTTC.

The chain uses TRBV28 and TRBJ1-6, with no clear D. Trimming removed 4 bases from V and 4 bases from J, with 8 bases in between. The CDR3 is made up of 14 amino acids. Germline V gene sequence: CDR1 MDHEN, CDR2 SYDVKM. The CDR3 nucleotides read TGTGCCAGCAGTTACCCAGATTATAATTCACCCCTCCACTTT. It specifies CASSYPDYNSPLHF.

This chain links TRBV28 with TRBJ2-2; D may be TRBD1 (5 bases). The V and J ends lost 4 bases and 3 bases respectively, with 9 bases between them. Germline loops: CDR1 MDHEN, CDR2 SYDVKM. The CDR3 has 14 amino acids. In DNA, the CDR3 is TGTGCCAGCAGTTCGGACACCCACACCGGGGAGCTGTTTTTT. Its protein is CASSSDTHTGELFF.

This clonotype showed up many times. The chain employs TRBV11-1 and TRBJ1-1; D unresolved. The CDR3 spans 13 residues. The V and J ends lost 4 bases and 5 bases respectively, with 11 bases between them. Germline V CDR1 and CDR2: SGHAT, FQDESV (reference sequence). This chain's CDR3 is CASSSEGLTEAFF. CDR3 DNA sequence: TGTGCCAGCAGCTCTGAAGGACTGACTGAAGCTTTCTTT. Variable domain in full (rest from reference TRBV11-1 and TRBJ1-1): EAEVAQSPRYKITEKSQAVAFWCDPISGHATLYWYRQILGQGPELLVQFQDESVVDDSQLPKDRFSAERLKGVDSTLKIQPAELGDSAMYLCASSSEGLTEAFFGQGTRLTVV.

The sample holds many counts of this clonotype. This sequence joins TRBV5-1 and TRBJ2-7; D is perhaps TRBD2 (6 bases). Germline loops: CDR1 SGHRS, CDR2 YFSETQ. The CDR3 contains 15 residues. V lost 0 bases, J lost 4 bases, and 14 bases lay in between. The CDR3: CASSLVGGGGYEQYF. The DNA for the CDR3 is TGCGCCAGCAGCTTGGTTGGGGGAGGAGGGTACGAGCAGTACTTC. Complete variable domain (other parts from reference TRBV5-1 and TRBJ2-7): KAGVTQTPRYLIKTRGQQVTLSCSPISGHRSVSWYQQTPGQGLQFLFEYFSETQRNKGNFPGRFSGRQFSNSRSEMNVSTLELGDSALYLCASSLVGGGGYEQYFGPGTRLTVT.

This clonotype came up many times. The V gene is TRBV6-2 or TRBV6-3, the J gene TRBJ1-5; the D gene is possibly TRBD1 (5 bases). CDR1 is MNHEY and CDR2 is SVGEGT in the germline V gene. This CDR3 has 15 residues. V lost 6 bases and J lost 5, with 17 bases in between. This CDR3 reads CASSYKGFTDQPQHF. The CDR3 region has the DNA TGTGCCAGCAGCTACAAGGGGTTTACGGATCAGCCCCAGCATTTT.

This clonotype was counted many times. J is TRBJ2-5 and V is TRBV20-1; 10 bases align to TRBD1. Germline V gives CDR1 DFQATT, CDR2 SNEGSKA (reference sequence). V gave up 6 bases and J gave up 5 bases; unmatched junction bases: 9. The CDR3 contains 14 residues. CDR3 in DNA: TGCAGTGCCCGGTGGACAGGGGGATGGGAGACCCAGTACTTC. Amino acids: CSARWTGGWETQYF.

The chain links TRBV12-3 or TRBV12-4 to TRBJ1-1, with D possibly TRBD1 on 6 matching bases. Trimming removed 2 bases at V and 0 bases at J, with 13 bases between. This CDR3 spans 16 amino acids. The CDR3 DNA reads TGTGCCAGCAGTTTAAGAACAGGGAGGTTGAACACTGAAGCTTTCTTT. Protein sequence: CASSLRTGRLNTEAFF.

This clonotype came up many times. The CDR3 region is CASSLAHLDRGDEQYF. CDR3 in DNA: TGTGCCAGCAGTTTAGCCCACCTGGACAGGGGAGACGAGCAGTACTTC. The rearrangement joins TRBV12-3 or TRBV12-4 to TRBJ2-7, with 9 bases fitting TRBD1. The CDR3 is 16 amino acids. Unmatched junction bases numbered 8, after V lost 0 bases and J lost 5 bases.

V is TRBV5-1 and J is TRBJ2-7; D is unclear. V lost 4 bases, J lost 7 bases, and 18 bases lay in between. The CDR3 totals 14 residues. CDR1 and CDR2 (germline): SGHRS, YFSETQ. The CDR3 sequence: CASSPSRLDLEQYF. CDR3 nucleotide sequence: TGCGCCAGCAGCCCCTCGAGACTTGATTTAGAGCAGTACTTC.

This clonotype was observed at least ten times. The V call is TRBV11-2, the J call TRBJ1-1, with D unclear. The CDR3 length is 14 residues. Trimming left V 5 bases short and J 2 bases short, with 12 bases between. Per the germline V gene, CDR1 is SGHAT and CDR2 is FQNNGV. CDR3 DNA sequence: TGTGCCAGCAGCCTCACCCCAGATAACACTGAAGCTTTCTTT. Amino acids: CASSLTPDNTEAFF.